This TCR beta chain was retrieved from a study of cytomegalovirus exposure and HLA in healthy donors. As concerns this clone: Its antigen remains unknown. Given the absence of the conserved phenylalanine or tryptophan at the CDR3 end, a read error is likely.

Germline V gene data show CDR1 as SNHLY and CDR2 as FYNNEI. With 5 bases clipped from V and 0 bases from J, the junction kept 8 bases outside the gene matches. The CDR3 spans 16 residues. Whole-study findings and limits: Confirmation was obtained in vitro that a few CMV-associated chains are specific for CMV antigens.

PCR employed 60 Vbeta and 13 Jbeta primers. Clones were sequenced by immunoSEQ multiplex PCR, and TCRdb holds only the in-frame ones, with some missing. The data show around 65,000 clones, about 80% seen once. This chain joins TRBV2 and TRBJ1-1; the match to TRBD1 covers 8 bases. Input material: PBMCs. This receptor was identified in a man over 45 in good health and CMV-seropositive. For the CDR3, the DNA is TGTGCCAGCAGTCCGGGACAGGTCGTTATGAACACTGAAGCTTTCCTT. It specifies CASSPGQVVMNTEAFL.